This is a list of T cell receptor beta chains from one sample in a study. TCRdb analysed the 5' RACE reads with MiXCR anew, one entry per CDR3 protein. The sample consists of tens of thousands of distinct CDR3 sequences, roughly 29% of them appearing once. The sequencing sample was made of memory CD4+ T cells sorted from a lymph node. These receptors were obtained from a female donor with breast cancer. Both conserved end residues are part of each CDR3.

V gene: TRBV5-1
CDR3 length: 13
CDR3 protein: CASRTGATYGYTF

V gene: TRBV6-5
CDR3 length: 15
CDR3 protein: CASSSLGPSTDTQYF

V gene: TRBV25-1
CDR3 length: 11
CDR3 protein: CASSPRETQYF

V gene: TRBV6-1
CDR3 length: 16
CDR3 protein: CASSEGGALGGMNQYF

V gene: TRBV5-1
CDR3 length: 16
CDR3 protein: CASSLAPAGAGTEAFF

V gene: TRBV7-6
CDR3 length: 17
CDR3 protein: CASSSQRLVAGGAEQYF

V gene: TRBV20-1
CDR3 length: 13
CDR3 protein: CSALASGTDTQYF

V gene: TRBV6-1
CDR3 length: 14
CDR3 protein: CARRRWGAQETQYF

V gene: TRBV6-5
CDR3 length: 12
CDR3 protein: CASREANYGYTF

V gene: TRBV6-2/TRBV6-3
CDR3 length: 14
CDR3 protein: CASATSGGSYEQYF

V gene: TRBV12-3/TRBV12-4
CDR3 length: 15
CDR3 protein: CASSPLALNTGELFF

V gene: TRBV12-3/TRBV12-4
CDR3 length: 14
CDR3 protein: CASTGLTGITEAFF

V gene: TRBV30
CDR3 length: 11
CDR3 protein: CALTSSYEQYF

V gene: TRBV20-1
CDR3 length: 12
CDR3 protein: CSAPDPSYEQYF

V gene: TRBV5-5
CDR3 length: 15
CDR3 protein: CASSLALAEADTQYF

V gene: TRBV15
CDR3 length: 13
CDR3 protein: CATSRDMRNTQYF

V gene: TRBV7-3
CDR3 length: 15
CDR3 protein: CASSSGTPLGHEQFF

V gene: TRBV11-1
CDR3 length: 13
CDR3 protein: CASSLETGKWQFF

V gene: TRBV12-3/TRBV12-4
CDR3 length: 15
CDR3 protein: CASSLGDSSNEKLFF

V gene: TRBV28
CDR3 length: 16
CDR3 protein: CASSAPRQAIRDTQYF

V gene: TRBV6-1
CDR3 length: 14
CDR3 protein: CASTDWFSNQPQHF

V gene: TRBV7-9
CDR3 length: 12
CDR3 protein: CASSRNTGELFF

V gene: TRBV5-1
CDR3 length: 13
CDR3 protein: CASSLGALAEAFF

V gene: TRBV3-1
CDR3 length: 17
CDR3 protein: CASSVGTRAVPSGIQYF

V gene: TRBV6-2/TRBV6-3
CDR3 length: 13
CDR3 protein: CASTTTGTYEQYF

V gene: TRBV29-1
CDR3 length: 15
CDR3 protein: CSARPDSGGAKTQYF

V gene: TRBV20-1
CDR3 length: 16
CDR3 protein: CSARDWRVEMGETQYF

V gene: TRBV15
CDR3 length: 20
CDR3 protein: CATSRDLVSGSGTVYSEQFF

V gene: TRBV12-3/TRBV12-4
CDR3 length: 13
CDR3 protein: CASSFDRGDIQYF

V gene: TRBV6-6
CDR3 length: 12
CDR3 protein: CASSGSGETQYF

V gene: TRBV19
CDR3 length: 18
CDR3 protein: CASSRDRVTSGRYNEQFF

V gene: TRBV20-1
CDR3 length: 14
CDR3 protein: CSARGARSYNEQFF

V gene: TRBV5-1
CDR3 length: 15
CDR3 protein: CASSPREAGNNEQFF

V gene: TRBV7-9
CDR3 length: 13
CDR3 protein: CASSLGSSVFQYF

V gene: TRBV9
CDR3 length: 13
CDR3 protein: CASSPRGAGELFF

V gene: TRBV5-1
CDR3 length: 12
CDR3 protein: CASSLGGFGYTF

V gene: TRBV2
CDR3 length: 15
CDR3 protein: CASIRSGQSEYEQYF

V gene: TRBV7-2
CDR3 length: 15
CDR3 protein: CASTPSYPNSYEQYF

V gene: TRBV15
CDR3 length: 13
CDR3 protein: CATTRQYTDTQYF

V gene: TRBV6-1
CDR3 length: 12
CDR3 protein: CASGGREETQYF

V gene: TRBV5-1
CDR3 length: 15
CDR3 protein: CASSLGTVKTYEQYF

V gene: TRBV13
CDR3 length: 16
CDR3 protein: CASSPRVPGGQETQYF

V gene: TRBV27
CDR3 length: 13
CDR3 protein: CASSLAQAETQYF

V gene: TRBV7-2
CDR3 length: 14
CDR3 protein: CASSPHRDTNEQFF

V gene: TRBV4-1
CDR3 length: 18
CDR3 protein: CARTPRSLFGQSTYEQYF

V gene: TRBV27
CDR3 length: 14
CDR3 protein: CASSSQGARYGYTF

V gene: TRBV7-9
CDR3 length: 13
CDR3 protein: CASRQGPTGSCFF

V gene: TRBV7-3
CDR3 length: 12
CDR3 protein: CASSPGGDTQYF

V gene: TRBV12-3/TRBV12-4
CDR3 length: 13
CDR3 protein: CASRPRGEEKLFF